The 22 T cell receptor beta chains presented below share a single source sample, sequenced in a study of control samples from healthy donors and cancer patients. Profiled with immunoSEQ multiplex PCR; TCRdb holds only in-frame clones, not every one. The sample has 20,000 or so clones; around nine tenths are singletons. The sequenced sample was PBMCs. The source of these receptors is a woman aged 60-70 years with head and neck cancer.

This clone was picked up a small number of times. The chain carries TRBV27 and TRBJ1-5; TRBD1 matches 7 bases. With V trimmed by 0 bases and J by 3 bases, 5 bases remained unmatched. CDR3 size: 16 residues. Germline CDR1 reads MNHEY; CDR2 reads SMNVEV (reference sequence). The CDR3 loop reads CASSLSGTAPNQPQHF. The CDR3 DNA is TGTGCCAGCAGTTTATCGGGGACAGCCCCCAATCAGCCCCAGCATTTT.

The chain uses TRBV10-2 and TRBJ2-5; D ambiguous. Trimming took 1 base from V and 3 from J, leaving 18 bases between them. CDR1 and CDR2 (germline): WSHSY, SAAADI. The CDR3 sequence is 17 residues long. The CDR3 sequence: CASSEFPTTPRKETQYF. CDR3 nucleotide sequence: TGCGCCAGCAGTGAGTTCCCCACAACACCCCGCAAAGAGACCCAGTACTTC.

V gene TRBV7-6 combines with J gene TRBJ1-2; a weak D match, TRBD1 (6 bases). There are 13 residues in the CDR3. V was trimmed by 5 bases and J by 2 bases, leaving 9 bases between them. Germline loops: CDR1 SGHVS, CDR2 FNYEAQ. This chain's CDR3 is CASSPTGNYGYTF. In DNA, the CDR3 is TGTGCCAGCAGCCCGACAGGAAACTATGGCTACACCTTC.

The V gene is TRBV10-3, the J gene TRBJ2-5; D remains ambiguous. The CDR3 has 11 amino acids. Germline loops: CDR1 ENHRY, CDR2 SYGVKD. The germline V and J ends were trimmed by 3 bases and 5 bases, with 4 bases remaining between them. DNA of the CDR3: TGTGCCATCAGTGATGTGGAGACCCAGTACTTC. It encodes CAISDVETQYF.

The chain joins TRBV5-1 to TRBJ1-1, with 7 bases that match TRBD1. Germline V gives CDR1 SGHRS, CDR2 YFSETQ. The CDR3 spans 17 residues. V trimming: 4 bases; J trimming: 0 bases; junction bases outside the gene matches: 12. In nucleotides, the CDR3 is TGCGCCAGCAGCCCACAAGGGACAGAGAATCTGAACACTGAAGCTTTCTTT. Residues: CASSPQGTENLNTEAFF.

The gene calls are TRBV5-1 and TRBJ2-7; 12 positions match TRBD2. The CDR3 loop spans 15 amino acids. V dropped 7 bases and J dropped 3; count of bases not matched to a gene: 8. The V gene's germline CDR1 is SGHRS and CDR2 YFSETQ. The CDR3 DNA sequence: TGCGCCAGCCGCTCACTAGCGGGAGGCTTCTACGAGCAGTACTTC. Its translation: CASRSLAGGFYEQYF.

V gene TRBV7-6 combines with J gene TRBJ2-7; D unresolved. CDR3 length: 14 residues. The V gene lost 1 base and the J gene lost 0 bases, with 7 bases spanning the gap. Looked up from germline, CDR1 is SGHVS and CDR2 is FNYEAQ. The CDR3 loop reads CASSLEQRSYEQYF. As DNA, the CDR3 is TGTGCCAGCAGCTTAGAACAACGCTCCTACGAGCAGTACTTC.

V and J are TRBV9 and TRBJ2-7; 11 nucleotides line up with TRBD1. Trimming cost V 4 bases and J 4 bases; bases outside gene matches: 4. Germline loops: CDR1 SGDLS, CDR2 YYNGEE. This CDR3 has 14 residues. The DNA of the CDR3 is TGTGCCAGCAGCTTAAGGGACAGGGGGTACGAGCAGTACTTC. Translation gives CASSLRDRGYEQYF.

The J gene is TRBJ1-1, the V gene TRBV6-5; 9 nucleotides agree with TRBD1. The trim removed 6 bases at V and 5 bases at J, leaving 10 bases unmatched. This CDR3 contains 15 residues. The germline V gene has CDR1 MNHEY and CDR2 SVGAGI. The CDR3 nucleotides are TGTGCCAGCAGGGAGCCGACAGGGGGATGGACTGAAGCTTTCTTT. Protein product: CASREPTGGWTEAFF.

The chain's CDR3 is CASSPKGGGYGYTF. The CDR3 coding sequence is TGTGCCAGCAGCCCGAAAGGCGGCGGCTATGGCTACACCTTC. The chain recombines TRBV7-3 with TRBJ1-2; unclear D gene. The germline V and J ends were trimmed by 5 bases and 4 bases, with 14 bases remaining between them. This CDR3 is built from 14 residues. Per germline, CDR1 SGHTA and CDR2 FQGTGA.

The chain couples TRBV3-1 (or the pseudogene TRBV3-2) to TRBJ2-1, with TRBD2 matching 15 bases. There are 16 residues in the CDR3. CDR1 is LGHDT, CDR2 YNNKEL, per germline (reference sequence). V lost 1 base to trimming and J lost 6 bases; unmatched junction nucleotides: 1. The CDR3 bases are TGTGCCAGCAGCCAAGGGACTAGCGGGAGGGTCAATGAGCAGTTCTTC. Amino acid sequence: CASSQGTSGRVNEQFF.

The J gene is TRBJ2-1, the V gene TRBV3-1 (or the pseudogene TRBV3-2), with TRBD2 matching 9 bases. The CDR3 covers 17 residues. The V and J ends lost 1 base and 7 bases, in that order; junction bases with no gene match: 11. Germline V gives CDR1 LGHDT, CDR2 YNNKEL (reference sequence). Written as DNA, the CDR3 is TGTGCCAGCAGCCAAGTTTCCATAGCGGGAGAGGGGAATGAGCAGTTCTTC. Translation: CASSQVSIAGEGNEQFF.

The chain carries TRBV18 and TRBJ1-1; D may be TRBD1 (6 bases). Germline CDR1 reads KGHSH; CDR2 reads LQKENI. V was trimmed by 2 bases and J by 5 bases, leaving 15 bases between them. CDR3 size: 15 residues. CDR3 protein: CASSPASGQITEAFF. As DNA, the CDR3 is TGTGCCAGCTCACCAGCCAGCGGACAGATTACTGAAGCTTTCTTT.

This chain joins TRBV18 and TRBJ2-1, with TRBD1 matching 8 bases. CDR1 and CDR2 (germline): KGHSH, LQKENI. Trimming took 5 bases from V and 0 from J; bases not matched to a gene: 3. CDR3 size: 15 residues. CDR3 in DNA: TGTGCCAGCTCAAGGGGACAGGACTCCTACAATGAGCAGTTCTTC. Translating it yields CASSRGQDSYNEQFF.

The rearrangement joins TRBV7-9 to TRBJ2-7; perhaps TRBD2 as D (6 bases). The germline V and J ends were trimmed by 4 bases and 7 bases, with 23 bases remaining between them. The CDR3 is 16 residues long. Germline V gives CDR1 SEHNR, CDR2 FQNEAQ (reference sequence). The CDR3 DNA follows: TGTGCCAGCAGCTCACCAGGAGGGGCGGTTACGAGGGAGCAGTACTTC. Its translation: CASSSPGGAVTREQYF.

The rearrangement links TRBV6-6 to TRBJ1-2; 7 bases map to TRBD1. Germline V gives CDR1 MNHNY, CDR2 SVGAGI (reference sequence). The CDR3 is 13 amino acids. J gave up 7 bases and V 0 bases, and 2 bases lay outside the gene matches. The DNA for the CDR3 is TGTGCCAGCAGTTACTCGGCAGGGGGTGGCTACACCTTC. It codes for CASSYSAGGGYTF.

The CDR3 region is CATSREGGYNEQFF. The DNA for the CDR3 is TGTGCCACCAGCAGAGAAGGGGGTTACAATGAGCAGTTCTTC. This sequence joins TRBV15 and TRBJ2-1, with D possibly TRBD1 on 6 matching bases. CDR1 is LNHNV, CDR2 YYDKDF, per germline (reference sequence). Between the trimmed V and J ends, which lost 0 bases and 4 bases, there was a span of 7 bases. CDR3 length: 14 amino acids.

V and J are TRBV9 and TRBJ2-7, with a weak D call TRBD2 (6 bases). The CDR3 runs to 15 residues. V gave up 0 bases and J gave up 3 bases, with 13 bases separating them. Germline V gene sequence: CDR1 SGDLS, CDR2 YYNGEE. CDR3 amino acids: CASSVGSGVFYEQYF. CDR3 nucleotide sequence: TGTGCCAGCAGCGTAGGTTCGGGGGTGTTCTACGAGCAGTACTTC.

The chain recombines TRBV15 with TRBJ2-7; TRBD2 matches at 8 bases. V gave up 5 bases and J gave up 0 bases; unmatched junction bases: 6. The CDR3 runs 15 residues. The germline gives CDR1 LNHNV, CDR2 YYDKDF (reference sequence). CDR3 amino acids: CATSEGTRTSYEQYF. As DNA, the CDR3 is TGTGCCACCAGCGAAGGGACTAGAACCTCCTACGAGCAGTACTTC.

The chain carries TRBV27 and TRBJ2-7; 7 nucleotides align to TRBD1. This CDR3 spans 14 amino acids. In germline, CDR1 is MNHEY, CDR2 SMNVEV (reference sequence). After removal of 8 bases from V and 4 bases from J, the junction contained 11 bases not matched to a gene. The CDR3 reads CASRYRGTGYEQYF. In DNA, the CDR3 is TGTGCCAGCCGGTACAGGGGAACTGGTTACGAGCAGTACTTC.

There are a few counts of this clone. The chain couples TRBV5-6 to TRBJ1-1, with D unresolved. This CDR3 comprises 16 residues. V was clipped by 2 bases and J by 2 bases, with 16 bases between them. Germline V gene sequence: CDR1 SGHDT, CDR2 YYEEEE. CDR3 sequence: CASSFWNRQVNTEAFF. In nucleotides, the CDR3 is TGTGCCAGCAGCTTCTGGAACCGACAAGTTAACACTGAAGCTTTCTTT. Variable domain in full (rest from reference TRBV5-6 and TRBJ1-1): DAGVTQSPTHLIKTRGQQVTLRCSPKSGHDTVSWYQQALGQGPQFIFQYYEEEERQRGNFPDRFSGHQFPNYSSELNVNALLLGDSALYLCASSFWNRQVNTEAFFGQGTRLTVV.

This clone was found a few times. V usage is TRBV19 and J usage is TRBJ1-3; D is unresolved. This CDR3 spans 13 amino acids. CDR1 and CDR2 from the germline V gene are LNHDA and SQIVND (reference sequence). Between the trimmed V and J ends, which lost 5 bases and 9 bases, there was a span of 14 bases. The CDR3 loop reads CASSSTDLVTIYF. CDR3 nucleotides: TGTGCCAGTAGTTCTACAGACTTAGTCACCATATATTTT.